Below are 15 T cell receptor beta chains sequenced from a single sample in a study of T cell responses to AZD1222 COVID-19 vaccine. Repertoires were generated with immunoSEQ multiplex PCR, while TCRdb's copy carries only in-frame clones and drops some. The sample yields roughly 120,000 clones, approximately 90% seen once. The sample here was peripheral blood, taken on day 0 of AZD1222 vaccination. The receptors shown here come from an adult in good health.

J is TRBJ2-2 and V is TRBV28; 8 bases agree with TRBD2. From germline, CDR1 is MDHEN and CDR2 SYDVKM. This CDR3 is 17 amino acids long. The V gene end was trimmed by 5 bases and the J gene end by 1 base; junction bases not matched to a gene: 9. The CDR3 spells CASSTPLLAGNTGELFF. The CDR3 coding sequence is TGTGCCAGCAGTACCCCCCTCCTAGCGGGGAACACCGGGGAGCTGTTTTTT. Using reference TRBV28 and TRBJ2-2 for the parts outside the CDR3, the full variable domain is DVKVTQSSRYLVKRTGEKVFLECVQDMDHENMFWYRQDPGLGLRLIYFSYDVKMKEKGDIPEGYSVSREKKERFSLILESASTNQTSMYLCASSTPLLAGNTGELFFGEGSRLTVL.

The rearrangement links TRBV10-3 to TRBJ2-7; D call uncertain. The CDR3 is 14 residues long. Trimming took off 2 bases at V and 5 bases at J, with 13 bases between the two ends. Looked up from germline, CDR1 is ENHRY and CDR2 is SYGVKD. CDR3 in DNA: TGTGCCATCAGTGAGAGGTCGGACGTCGACGAGCAGTACTTC. It specifies CAISERSDVDEQYF.

The CDR3 nucleotides are TGTGCCAGCAGCTTTGGACTCGCAGATACGCAGTATTTT. Its protein product is CASSFGLADTQYF. The rearrangement joins TRBV7-2 to TRBJ2-3; D perhaps matches TRBD2 (5 bases). V was clipped by 3 bases and J by 4 bases, with 8 bases between them. Germline CDR1 is SGHTA and CDR2 is FQGNSA. The CDR3 is 13 amino acids.

This chain links TRBV7-2 with TRBJ1-5; no clear D gene. The length of the CDR3 is 15 residues. Trimming shortened V by 5 bases and J by 2 bases, and 13 bases separated the two germline ends. In germline, CDR1 is SGHTA, CDR2 FQGNSA. The CDR3 is CASSLYLGGNQPQHF. CDR3 nucleotide sequence: TGTGCCAGCAGCCTCTATTTGGGCGGCAATCAGCCCCAGCATTTT.

In this sample, this clone turned up once. J is TRBJ2-3 and V is TRBV19; TRBD2 agrees at 12 bases. Germline values: CDR1 LNHDA, CDR2 SQIVND (reference sequence). The CDR3 consists of 15 residues. V was clipped by 6 bases and J by 3 bases; unmatched bases: 4. This chain's CDR3 is CASRMTSGRTDTQYF. As DNA, the CDR3 is TGTGCCAGTAGAATGACTAGCGGGAGAACAGATACGCAGTATTTT.

The chain couples TRBV5-4 to TRBJ1-6; tentative D call: TRBD1 (5 bases). The CDR3 totals 16 residues. The V gene's germline CDR1 is SGHNT and CDR2 YYREEE (reference sequence). Trimming pared 4 bases from V and 12 bases from J, leaving 23 bases between. CDR3 bases: TGTGCCAGCAGCCCGGGGGGGTCACTCCGGGGAGTACCCCTCCACTTT. Translating gives CASSPGGSLRGVPLHF.

This clone appeared a single time. The V gene is TRBV6-1, the J gene TRBJ1-4; unclear D gene. The V end was cut by 2 bases, the J end by 11 bases, with 3 bases between. The germline V gene has CDR1 MNHNS and CDR2 SASEGT. The CDR3 length is 10 residues. The CDR3 is CASSESKLFF. The CDR3 nucleotides are TGTGCCAGCAGTGAATCCAAACTGTTTTTT.

This clone was found once. The chain couples TRBV24-1 to TRBJ1-5; D might be TRBD1 (5 bases). There are 15 residues in the CDR3. The V gene lost 3 bases and the J gene lost 0 bases, with 8 bases spanning the gap. Looked up from germline, CDR1 is KGHDR and CDR2 is SFDVKD. The DNA for the CDR3 is TGTGCCACCAGTGATGGGGACGGTAGCAATCAGCCCCAGCATTTT. It yields the protein CATSDGDGSNQPQHF.

The rearrangement links TRBV28 to TRBJ1-4; D is ambiguous. The CDR3 spans 15 residues. Germline lookup yields CDR1 MDHEN and CDR2 SYDVKM. Trimming shortened V by 3 bases and J by 8 bases, and 16 bases separated the two germline ends. Written as DNA, the CDR3 is TGTGCCAGCAGTTTTTCCGTCAACGGGTGGGAAAAACTGTTTTTT. Translation: CASSFSVNGWEKLFF.

The J gene is TRBJ1-2, the V gene TRBV5-1; D perhaps matches TRBD1 (6 bases). CDR1 SGHRS and CDR2 YFSETQ come from the germline V gene. The CDR3 covers 15 residues. V was trimmed by 5 bases and J by 1 base, leaving 15 bases between them. The CDR3 DNA sequence: TGCGCCAGCAGTTTTACCACAGGGAATAACTATGGCTACACCTTC. Encoded protein: CASSFTTGNNYGYTF.

J is TRBJ2-4 and V is TRBV19; D may be TRBD1 or TRBD2 (5 bases each). V gave up 4 bases and J gave up 7 bases, with 11 bases separating them. Germline CDR1 and CDR2: LNHDA and SQIVND (reference sequence). This CDR3 is built from 13 residues. This CDR3 is CASSNGGRNIQYF. The CDR3 bases are TGTGCCAGTAGTAATGGGGGACGTAACATTCAGTACTTC.

This clone has more than one count but fewer than ten. The V and J genes are TRBV29-1 and TRBJ1-2; D uncertain. This CDR3 comprises 11 residues. Germline CDR1 and CDR2: SQVTM and ANQGSEA. The ends were cut back, 8 bases at V and 7 bases at J, with 14 bases in the middle. The CDR3 nucleotides read TGCAGCCTCGCCTACCGGCGTGGCTACACCTTC. It yields the protein CSLAYRRGYTF.

The chain carries TRBV19 and TRBJ1-5; possible D gene TRBD1, 5 bases. The CDR3 sequence is 17 residues long. Germline V gives CDR1 LNHDA, CDR2 SQIVND (reference sequence). Trimming cost V 6 bases and J 3 bases, with 21 bases left between them. The CDR3 loop reads CASRRGTGRGDNQPQHF. The DNA of the CDR3 is TGTGCCAGTAGACGGGGGACCGGGAGGGGCGACAATCAGCCCCAGCATTTT.

The CDR3: CATSSGYASGVGGQSEQFF. The CDR3 nucleotides are TGTGCCACCAGCAGTGGGTACGCCTCGGGGGTCGGGGGCCAGTCAGAGCAGTTCTTC. The V call is TRBV15, the J call TRBJ2-1; D may match TRBD1 or TRBD2 (6 bases each). The V gene's germline CDR1 is LNHNV and CDR2 YYDKDF (reference sequence). The CDR3 spans 19 residues. V was pared by 3 bases and J by 10 bases, with 31 bases between.

This chain joins TRBV10-2 and TRBJ2-2, with D perhaps TRBD1 (6 bases). The V and J ends lost 4 bases and 4 bases respectively, with 10 bases between them. The CDR3 covers 14 residues. The germline gives CDR1 WSHSY, CDR2 SAAADI. This chain's CDR3 is CASSAGVSTGELFF. DNA of the CDR3: TGCGCCAGCAGTGCAGGGGTGAGCACCGGGGAGCTGTTTTTT.